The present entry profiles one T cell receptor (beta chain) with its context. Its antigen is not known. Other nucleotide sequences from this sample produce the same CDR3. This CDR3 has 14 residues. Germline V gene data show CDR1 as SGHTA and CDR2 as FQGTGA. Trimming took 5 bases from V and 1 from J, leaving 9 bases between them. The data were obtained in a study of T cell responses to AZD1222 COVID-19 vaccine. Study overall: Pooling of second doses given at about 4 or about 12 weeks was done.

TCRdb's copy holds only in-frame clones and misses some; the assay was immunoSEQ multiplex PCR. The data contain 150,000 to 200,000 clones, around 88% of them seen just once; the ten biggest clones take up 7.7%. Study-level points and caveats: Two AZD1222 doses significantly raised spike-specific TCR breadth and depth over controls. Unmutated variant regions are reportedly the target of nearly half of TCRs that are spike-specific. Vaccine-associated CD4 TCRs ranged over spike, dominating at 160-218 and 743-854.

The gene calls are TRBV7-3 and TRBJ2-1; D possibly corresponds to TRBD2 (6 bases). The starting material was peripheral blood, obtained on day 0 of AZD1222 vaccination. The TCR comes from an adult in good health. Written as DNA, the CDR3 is TGTGCCAGCAGCCTTGGGGGGTCCTACAATGAGCAGTTCTTC. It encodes CASSLGGSYNEQFF.